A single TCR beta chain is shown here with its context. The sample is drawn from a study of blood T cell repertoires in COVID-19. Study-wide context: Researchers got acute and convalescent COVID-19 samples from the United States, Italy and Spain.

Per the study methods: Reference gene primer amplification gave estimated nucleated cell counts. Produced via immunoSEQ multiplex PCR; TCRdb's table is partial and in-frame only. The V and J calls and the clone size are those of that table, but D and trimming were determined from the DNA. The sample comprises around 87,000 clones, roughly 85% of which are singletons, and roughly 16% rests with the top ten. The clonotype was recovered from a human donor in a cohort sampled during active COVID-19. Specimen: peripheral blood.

This CDR3 is CASSLELQPQHF. The CDR3 nucleotides read TGTGCCAGCAGCTTGGAACTTCAGCCCCAGCATTTT. V is TRBV5-8 and J is TRBJ1-5; D is undetermined. CDR1 SGHTS and CDR2 YDEGEE come from the germline V gene. V was trimmed by 0 bases and J by 6 bases, leaving 4 bases between them. CDR3 size: 12 residues.